Shown below are 13 T cell receptor beta chains from a single sample sequenced in a study of blood T cell repertoires in COVID-19. Using immunoSEQ multiplex PCR, the repertoire was profiled, and TCRdb retains in-frame clones only, with some absent. The sample records a few hundred thousand clones, roughly 87% being singletons. Specimen: PBMCs or T cells enriched from blood (not recorded which). These receptors all come from a woman aged 18 to 35 who had recovered from COVID-19.

This clone showed up many times. This sequence joins TRBV14 and TRBJ1-4, with D unclear. The CDR3 totals 13 residues. V gave up 2 bases and J gave up 1 base, with 2 bases separating them. Per germline, CDR1 SGHDN and CDR2 FVKESK. CDR3 in DNA: TGTGCCAGCAGCCAACTAACTAATGAAAAACTGTTTTTT. Translation: CASSQLTNEKLFF.

This chain uses TRBV19 with TRBJ2-2, with 14 bases that match TRBD2. Germline assignment: CDR1 LNHDA and CDR2 SQIVND (reference sequence). V was clipped by 7 bases and J by 6 bases; unmatched bases: 13. There are 18 residues in the CDR3. CDR3 residues: CASTDPEGTSGSSGELFF. The CDR3 DNA is TGTGCCAGTACCGATCCCGAGGGGACTAGCGGGAGTTCCGGGGAGCTGTTTTTT. Using reference TRBV19 and TRBJ2-2 for the parts outside the CDR3, the full variable domain is DGGITQSPKYLFRKEGQNVTLSCEQNLNHDAMYWYRQDPGQGLRLIYYSQIVNDFQKGDIAEGYSVSREKKESFPLTVTSAQKNPTAFYLCASTDPEGTSGSSGELFFGEGSRLTVL.

CDR3 sequence (DNA): TGTGCCACCAGCAGAGATGAGGGAAGCAATCAGCCCCAGCATTTT. Its protein is CATSRDEGSNQPQHF. The chain has TRBV15 and TRBJ1-5; D call uncertain. The CDR3 has 15 residues. Germline V gene data show CDR1 as LNHNV and CDR2 as YYDKDF (reference sequence). V was cut by 0 bases and J by 1 base, with 7 bases left in between.

The rearrangement joins TRBV10-3 to TRBJ2-3, with D possibly TRBD2 on 6 matching bases. V was trimmed by 5 bases and J by 4 bases, leaving 19 bases between them. This CDR3 region has 16 residues. CDR1 ENHRY and CDR2 SYGVKD come from the germline V gene. The CDR3 DNA reads as TGTGCCATCAGTTTTCATTTCGGGGAGGATGCAGATACGCAGTATTTT. This gives the protein CAISFHFGEDADTQYF.

This chain uses TRBV28 with TRBJ2-7, with 8 bases identical to TRBD2. The CDR3 contains 17 residues. CDR1 is MDHEN, CDR2 SYDVKM, per germline. V lost 7 bases and J lost 2; bases outside the gene matches: 16. The CDR3 region has the DNA TGTGCCAGCACCACGACCCAGGCGGGAGGCGGTCCCTACGAGCAGTACTTC. Protein sequence: CASTTTQAGGGPYEQYF.

The CDR3 nucleotides are TGTGCCAGCAGCTTGGTGGGACTAAAGAACACCGGGGAGCTGTTTTTT. It is translated as CASSLVGLKNTGELFF. The rearrangement links TRBV7-6 to TRBJ2-2, with 7 bases matching TRBD2. This CDR3 has 16 amino acids. V was pared by 3 bases and J by 1 base, with 5 bases of the junction left unmatched. Germline loops: CDR1 SGHVS, CDR2 FNYEAQ.

This rearrangement joins TRBV9 to TRBJ2-3, with TRBD2 identical over 9 bases. The CDR3 loop spans 16 amino acids. With V trimmed by 3 bases and J by 4 bases, 9 bases remained unmatched. Per the germline V gene, CDR1 is SGDLS and CDR2 is YYNGEE. The CDR3 DNA reads TGTGCCAGCAGCGAAGGGACTAGCCGTTCCGCAGATACGCAGTATTTT. This encodes CASSEGTSRSADTQYF.

The chain has TRBV30 and TRBJ2-7; the D gene is possibly TRBD1 (7 bases). Germline CDR1 reads GTSNPN; CDR2 reads SVGIG (reference sequence). CDR3 length: 13 amino acids. Trimming pared 4 bases from V and 3 bases from J, leaving 13 bases between. The DNA of the CDR3 is TGTGCCTGGAACAGGGGAGGAGACTACGAGCAGTACTTC. It codes for CAWNRGGDYEQYF.

This clone was observed a handful of times. The chain joins TRBV7-9 to TRBJ2-2, with 7 nucleotides matching TRBD1. The junction had 10 bases not matched to a gene; V was cut back by 5 bases and J by 10 bases. This CDR3 spans 14 amino acids. Per the germline V gene, CDR1 is SEHNR and CDR2 is FQNEAQ (reference sequence). The CDR3 bases are TGTGCCAGCAGCCCCCCGACAGGGCTCGAGGAGCTGTTTTTT. It is translated as CASSPPTGLEELFF.

The V and J genes are TRBV27 and TRBJ2-2; 7 positions match TRBD1. This CDR3 contains 14 residues. Germline V gives CDR1 MNHEY, CDR2 SMNVEV (reference sequence). Losses at the gene ends were 3 bases for V and 5 bases for J; bases not matched to a gene: 3. The CDR3, as DNA: TGTGCCAGCAGTTTGAACAGGGGTACCGGGGAGCTGTTTTTT. As protein: CASSLNRGTGELFF.

The gene calls are TRBV6-5 and TRBJ1-1; D gene unclear. Trimming left V 0 bases short and J 6 bases short, with 8 bases between. Germline-derived CDR1 and CDR2 are MNHEY and SVGAGI. The CDR3 has 13 amino acids. The CDR3 nucleotides read TGTGCCAGCAGTTACTCGGTCAGGTCTGAAGCTTTCTTT. Translating gives CASSYSVRSEAFF.

This chain joins TRBV10-3 and TRBJ1-5; D is unclear. From germline, CDR1 is ENHRY and CDR2 SYGVKD. Trimming pared 0 bases from V and 0 bases from J, leaving 12 bases between. The CDR3 spans 17 residues. The CDR3 coding sequence is TGTGCCATCAGTGAGTCGTTGGGGAGACTTAGCAATCAGCCCCAGCATTTT. Translating gives CAISESLGRLSNQPQHF.

CDR3 sequence: CASREQGEKLFF. CDR3 coding DNA: TGTGCCAGCAGGGAACAGGGAGAAAAACTGTTTTTT. The chain has TRBV28 and TRBJ1-4; TRBD1 is a possible D gene (6 bases). The V gene's germline CDR1 is MDHEN and CDR2 SYDVKM. The V gene lost 6 bases and the J gene lost 8 bases, with 10 bases spanning the gap. The CDR3 totals 12 residues.